These 2 T cell receptor beta chains share one sample of origin, sequenced in a study of cytomegalovirus exposure and HLA in healthy donors. Researchers ran the PCR with 60 Vbeta and 13 Jbeta primers. Using immunoSEQ multiplex PCR, the repertoire was profiled, and TCRdb retains in-frame clones only, with some absent. The data hold some 180,000 clones, with 77% observed a single time. The sequenced sample consisted of PBMCs. These receptors originate from a woman aged 55-69 years in good health and CMV-seropositive.

The chain recombines TRBV5-5 with TRBJ1-4; 7 bases fit TRBD1. This CDR3 has 14 amino acids. Germline CDR1 is SGHKS and CDR2 is YYEKEE (reference sequence). J was trimmed by 5 bases and V by 1 base; bases with no gene match: 2. DNA of the CDR3: TGTGCCAGCAGCTTGTTACAGGGGAATGAAAAACTGTTTTTT. It translates to CASSLLQGNEKLFF.

The rearrangement uses TRBV5-1 and TRBJ2-7; TRBD2 aligns across 7 bases. The V gene end was trimmed by 3 bases and the J gene end by 2 bases; junction bases not matched to a gene: 5. The length of the CDR3 is 14 residues. Germline V gives CDR1 SGHRS, CDR2 YFSETQ. The CDR3: CASSSSGGTYEQYF. The DNA for the CDR3 is TGCGCCAGCAGCTCCTCGGGGGGTACCTACGAGCAGTACTTC.